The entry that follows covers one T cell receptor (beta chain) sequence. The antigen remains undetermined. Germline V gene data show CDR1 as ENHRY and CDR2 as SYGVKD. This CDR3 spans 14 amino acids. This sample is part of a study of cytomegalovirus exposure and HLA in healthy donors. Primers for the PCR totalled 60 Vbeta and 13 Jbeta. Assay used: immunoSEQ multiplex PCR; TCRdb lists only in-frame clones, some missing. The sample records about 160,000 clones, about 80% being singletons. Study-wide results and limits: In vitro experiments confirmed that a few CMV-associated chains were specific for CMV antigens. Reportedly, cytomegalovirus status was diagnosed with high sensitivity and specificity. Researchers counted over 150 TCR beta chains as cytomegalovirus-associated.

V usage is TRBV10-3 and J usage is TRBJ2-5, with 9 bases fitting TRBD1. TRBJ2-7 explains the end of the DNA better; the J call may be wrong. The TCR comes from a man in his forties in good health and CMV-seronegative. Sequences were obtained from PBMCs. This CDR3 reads CAIGVQDRGHEQYF. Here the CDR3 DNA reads TGTGCCATCGGAGTCCAGGACAGGGGCCACGAGCAGTACTTC.